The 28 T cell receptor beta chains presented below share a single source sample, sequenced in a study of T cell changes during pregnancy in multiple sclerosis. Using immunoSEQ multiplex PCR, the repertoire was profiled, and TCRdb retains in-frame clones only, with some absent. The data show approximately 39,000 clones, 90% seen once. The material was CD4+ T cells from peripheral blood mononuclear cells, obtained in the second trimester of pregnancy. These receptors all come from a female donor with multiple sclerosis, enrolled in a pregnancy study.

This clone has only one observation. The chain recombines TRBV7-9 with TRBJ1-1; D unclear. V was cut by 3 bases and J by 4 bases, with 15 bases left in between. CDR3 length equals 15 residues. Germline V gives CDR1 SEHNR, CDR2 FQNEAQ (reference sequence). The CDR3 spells CASSLEEGGRTEAFF. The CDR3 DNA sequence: TGTGCCAGCAGCTTGGAAGAGGGAGGGCGCACTGAAGCTTTCTTT. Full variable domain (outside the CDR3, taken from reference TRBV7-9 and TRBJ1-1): DTGVSQNPRHKITKRGQNVTFRCDPISEHNRLYWYRQTLGQGPEFLTYFQNEAQLEKSRLLSDRFSAERPKGSFSTLEIQRTEQGDSAMYLCASSLEEGGRTEAFFGQGTRLTVV.

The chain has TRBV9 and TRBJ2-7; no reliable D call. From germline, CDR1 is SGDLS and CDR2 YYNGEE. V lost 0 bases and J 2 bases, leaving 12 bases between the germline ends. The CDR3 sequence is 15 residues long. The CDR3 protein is CASSVGVSSTYEQYF. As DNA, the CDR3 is TGTGCCAGCAGCGTAGGCGTGTCCTCAACCTACGAGCAGTACTTC.

The CDR3 region has the DNA TGCAGCGTTGCTTTCAAAACAGTCCAAGAGACCCAGTACTTC. Residues: CSVAFKTVQETQYF. This chain links TRBV29-1 with TRBJ2-5; no reliable D call. Germline CDR1 SQVTM, CDR2 ANQGSEA. CDR3 length equals 14 residues. V was trimmed by 4 bases and J by 1 base, leaving 13 bases between them.

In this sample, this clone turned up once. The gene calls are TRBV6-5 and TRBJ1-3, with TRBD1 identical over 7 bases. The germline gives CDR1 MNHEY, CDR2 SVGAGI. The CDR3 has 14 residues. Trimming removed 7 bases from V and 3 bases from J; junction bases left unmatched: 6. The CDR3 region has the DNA TGTGCCAGCACCCGAGGGGGCTTTGGAAACACCATATATTTT. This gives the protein CASTRGGFGNTIYF.

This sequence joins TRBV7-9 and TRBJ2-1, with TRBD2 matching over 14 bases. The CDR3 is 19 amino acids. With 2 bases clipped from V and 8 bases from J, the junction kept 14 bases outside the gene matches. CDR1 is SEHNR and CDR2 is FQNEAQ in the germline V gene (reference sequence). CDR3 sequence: CASSLRLAGGPGRQDEQFF. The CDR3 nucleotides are TGTGCCAGCAGCTTACGACTAGCGGGAGGGCCAGGTCGTCAGGATGAGCAGTTCTTC.

The CDR3 DNA sequence: TGTGCCAGCAGCCTACCCGGGACTAGCGGGAGTAGGAATGAGCAGTTCTTC. It specifies CASSLPGTSGSRNEQFF. The genes are TRBV7-9 and TRBJ2-1; 14 bases agree with TRBD2. Looked up from germline, CDR1 is SEHNR and CDR2 is FQNEAQ (reference sequence). The CDR3 extends over 17 amino acids. After removal of 5 bases from V and 7 bases from J, the junction contained 10 bases not matched to a gene.

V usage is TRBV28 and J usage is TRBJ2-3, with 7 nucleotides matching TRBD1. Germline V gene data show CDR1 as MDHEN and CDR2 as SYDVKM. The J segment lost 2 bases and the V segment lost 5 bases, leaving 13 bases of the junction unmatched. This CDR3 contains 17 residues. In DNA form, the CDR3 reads TGTGCCAGCAGTCCCCCCCGGACAGGAATTGTCACAGATACGCAGTATTTT. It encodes CASSPPRTGIVTDTQYF.

CDR3 sequence: CASSEWTSGRGGEQYF. The CDR3 DNA follows: TGTGCCAGCAGTGAATGGACTAGCGGGAGGGGAGGTGAGCAGTACTTC. The J gene is TRBJ2-7, the V gene TRBV2; 15 bases map to TRBD2. This CDR3 contains 16 residues. The germline V gene has CDR1 SNHLY and CDR2 FYNNEI. V trimming: 2 bases; J trimming: 7 bases; junction bases outside the gene matches: 6.

The CDR3, as DNA: TGTGCCAGCAGTGAAGCAAACAGGGGGAAAGAGACCCAGTACTTC. Its translation: CASSEANRGKETQYF. The chain couples TRBV2 to TRBJ2-5; 8 nucleotides align to TRBD1. CDR1 and CDR2 (germline): SNHLY, FYNNEI. The length of the CDR3 is 15 residues. V gave up 0 bases and J gave up 3 bases; unmatched junction bases: 3.

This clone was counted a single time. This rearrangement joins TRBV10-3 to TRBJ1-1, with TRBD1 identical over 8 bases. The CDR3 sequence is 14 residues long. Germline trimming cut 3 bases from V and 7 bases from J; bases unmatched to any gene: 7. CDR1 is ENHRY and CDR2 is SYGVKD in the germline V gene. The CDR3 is CAISELTGANEAFF. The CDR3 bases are TGTGCCATCAGTGAATTGACAGGGGCGAATGAAGCTTTCTTT.

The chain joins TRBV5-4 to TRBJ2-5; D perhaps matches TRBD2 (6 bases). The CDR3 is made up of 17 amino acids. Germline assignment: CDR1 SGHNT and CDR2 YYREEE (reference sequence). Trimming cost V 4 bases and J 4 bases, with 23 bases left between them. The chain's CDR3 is CASSGGTGESLGETQYF. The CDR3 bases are TGTGCCAGCAGCGGAGGGACGGGGGAAAGCTTGGGAGAGACCCAGTACTTC. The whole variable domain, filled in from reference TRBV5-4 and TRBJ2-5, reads ETGVTQSPTHLIKTRGQQVTLRCSSQSGHNTVSWYQQALGQGPQFIFQYYREEENGRGNFPPRFSGLQFPNYSSELNVNALELDDSALYLCASSGGTGESLGETQYFGPGTRLLVL.

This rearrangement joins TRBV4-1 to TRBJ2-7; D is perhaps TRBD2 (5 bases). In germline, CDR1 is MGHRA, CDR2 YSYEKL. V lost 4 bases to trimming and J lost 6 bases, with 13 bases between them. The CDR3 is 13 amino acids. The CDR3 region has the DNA TGCGCCAGCAGCCGTTTGGGGAGCCCCGAGCAGTACTTC. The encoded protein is CASSRLGSPEQYF.

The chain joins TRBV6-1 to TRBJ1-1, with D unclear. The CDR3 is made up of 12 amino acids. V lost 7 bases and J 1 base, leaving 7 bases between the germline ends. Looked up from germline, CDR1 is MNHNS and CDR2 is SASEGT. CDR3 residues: CASKQSNTEAFF. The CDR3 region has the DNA TGTGCCAGCAAACAATCGAACACTGAAGCTTTCTTT.

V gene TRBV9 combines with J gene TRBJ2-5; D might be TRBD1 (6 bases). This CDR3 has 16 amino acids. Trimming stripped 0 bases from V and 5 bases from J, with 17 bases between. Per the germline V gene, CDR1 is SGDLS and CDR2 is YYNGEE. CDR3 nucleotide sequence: TGTGCCAGCAGCGTAGTAGGGGCAGGGGTGGGGGAGACCCAGTACTTC. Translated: CASSVVGAGVGETQYF.

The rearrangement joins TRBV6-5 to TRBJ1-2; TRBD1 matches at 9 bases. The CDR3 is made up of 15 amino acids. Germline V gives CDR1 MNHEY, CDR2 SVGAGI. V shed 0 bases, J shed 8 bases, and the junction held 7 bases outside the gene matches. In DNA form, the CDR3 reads TGTGCCAGCAGTTACTCGCCCGGGACAGGGAGCGGCTACACCTTC. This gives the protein CASSYSPGTGSGYTF.

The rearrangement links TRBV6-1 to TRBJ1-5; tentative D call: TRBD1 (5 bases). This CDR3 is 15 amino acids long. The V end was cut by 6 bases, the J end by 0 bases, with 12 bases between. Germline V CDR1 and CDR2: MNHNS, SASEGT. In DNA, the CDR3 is TGTGCCAGCAGATCGGGGGGGATTAGCAATCAGCCCCAGCATTTT. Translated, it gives CASRSGGISNQPQHF.

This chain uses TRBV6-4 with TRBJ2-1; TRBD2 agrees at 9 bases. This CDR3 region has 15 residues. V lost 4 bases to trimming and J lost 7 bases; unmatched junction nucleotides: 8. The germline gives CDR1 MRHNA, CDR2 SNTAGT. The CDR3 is CASSVLPGLANEQFF. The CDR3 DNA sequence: TGTGCCAGCAGTGTCCTACCGGGACTAGCAAATGAGCAGTTCTTC.

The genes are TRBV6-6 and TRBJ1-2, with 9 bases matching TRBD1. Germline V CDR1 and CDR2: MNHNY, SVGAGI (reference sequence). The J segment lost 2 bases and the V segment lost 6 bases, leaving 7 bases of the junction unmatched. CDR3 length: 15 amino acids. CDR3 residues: CASSSGQGFNYGYTF. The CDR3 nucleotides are TGTGCCAGCAGCTCAGGACAGGGGTTCAACTATGGCTACACCTTC.

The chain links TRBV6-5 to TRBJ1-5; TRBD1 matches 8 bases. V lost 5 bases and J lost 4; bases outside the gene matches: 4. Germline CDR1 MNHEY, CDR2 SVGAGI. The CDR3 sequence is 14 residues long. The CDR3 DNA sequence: TGTGCCAGCAGTAAGGACAGGGCGAATCAGCCCCAGCATTTT. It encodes CASSKDRANQPQHF.

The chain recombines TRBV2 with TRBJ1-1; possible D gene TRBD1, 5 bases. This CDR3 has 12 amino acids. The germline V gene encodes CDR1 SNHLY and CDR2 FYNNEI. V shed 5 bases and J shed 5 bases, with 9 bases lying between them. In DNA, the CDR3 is TGTGCCAGCAGTCAATCAGGGACTGAAGCTTTCTTT. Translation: CASSQSGTEAFF.

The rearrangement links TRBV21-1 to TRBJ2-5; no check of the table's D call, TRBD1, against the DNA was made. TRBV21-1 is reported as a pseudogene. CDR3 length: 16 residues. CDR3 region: CASSNEGAPLVETQYF. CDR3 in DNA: TGTGCCAGCAGCAATGAGGGGGCGCCCCTCGTAGAGACCCAGTACTTC.

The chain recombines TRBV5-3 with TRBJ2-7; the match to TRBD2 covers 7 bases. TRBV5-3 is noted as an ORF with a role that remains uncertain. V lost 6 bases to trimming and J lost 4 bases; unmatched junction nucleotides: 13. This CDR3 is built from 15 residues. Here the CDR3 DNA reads TGTGCCAGAAACGTGCGGGGGAAACCTTTTTACGAGCAGTACTTC. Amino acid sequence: CARNVRGKPFYEQYF.

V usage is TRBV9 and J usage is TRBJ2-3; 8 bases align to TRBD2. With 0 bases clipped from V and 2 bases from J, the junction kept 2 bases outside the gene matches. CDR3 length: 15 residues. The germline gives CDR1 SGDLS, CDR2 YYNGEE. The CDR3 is CASSVGLANTDTQYF. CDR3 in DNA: TGTGCCAGCAGCGTAGGACTAGCGAACACAGATACGCAGTATTTT. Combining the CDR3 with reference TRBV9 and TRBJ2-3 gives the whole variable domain DSGVTQTPKHLITATGQRVTLRCSPRSGDLSVYWYQQSLDQGLQFLIQYYNGEERAKGNILERFSAQQFPDLHSELNLSSLELGDSALYFCASSVGLANTDTQYFGPGTRLTVL.

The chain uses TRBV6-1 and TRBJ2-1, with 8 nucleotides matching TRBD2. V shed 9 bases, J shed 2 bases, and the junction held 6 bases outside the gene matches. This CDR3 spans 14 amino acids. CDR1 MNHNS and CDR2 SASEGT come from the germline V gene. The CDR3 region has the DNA TGTGCCAGTTGGCCGGGACTAGCCTACAATGAGCAGTTCTTC. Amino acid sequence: CASWPGLAYNEQFF.

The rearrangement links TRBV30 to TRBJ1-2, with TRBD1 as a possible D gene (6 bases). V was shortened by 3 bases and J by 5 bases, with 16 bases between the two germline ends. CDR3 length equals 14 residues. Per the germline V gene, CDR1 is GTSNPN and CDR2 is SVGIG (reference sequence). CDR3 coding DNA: TGTGCCTGGAGACCCCCAGGGGCTCGGTATGGCTACACCTTC. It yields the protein CAWRPPGARYGYTF.

The CDR3 is CASSSASTGSNEQFF. The CDR3 nucleotides read TGTGCCAGCAGTTCCGCTAGTACAGGGTCCAATGAGCAGTTCTTC. The chain couples TRBV28 to TRBJ2-1, with D perhaps matching TRBD1 (6 bases). There are 15 residues in the CDR3. The germline V and J ends were trimmed by 4 bases and 6 bases, with 16 bases remaining between them. Looked up from germline, CDR1 is MDHEN and CDR2 is SYDVKM.

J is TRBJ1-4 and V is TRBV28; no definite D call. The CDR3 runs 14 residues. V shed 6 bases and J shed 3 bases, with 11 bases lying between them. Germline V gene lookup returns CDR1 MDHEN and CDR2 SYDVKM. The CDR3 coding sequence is TGTGCCAGCAGAGATGACACTCCTAATGAAAAACTGTTTTTT. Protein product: CASRDDTPNEKLFF.

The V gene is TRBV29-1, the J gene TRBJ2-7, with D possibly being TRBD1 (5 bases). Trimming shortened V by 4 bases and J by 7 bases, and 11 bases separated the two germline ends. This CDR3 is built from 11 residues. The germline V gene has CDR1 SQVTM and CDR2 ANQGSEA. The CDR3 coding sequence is TGCAGCGTTGGCAGGGCTCGGGAGCAGTACTTC. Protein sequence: CSVGRAREQYF.